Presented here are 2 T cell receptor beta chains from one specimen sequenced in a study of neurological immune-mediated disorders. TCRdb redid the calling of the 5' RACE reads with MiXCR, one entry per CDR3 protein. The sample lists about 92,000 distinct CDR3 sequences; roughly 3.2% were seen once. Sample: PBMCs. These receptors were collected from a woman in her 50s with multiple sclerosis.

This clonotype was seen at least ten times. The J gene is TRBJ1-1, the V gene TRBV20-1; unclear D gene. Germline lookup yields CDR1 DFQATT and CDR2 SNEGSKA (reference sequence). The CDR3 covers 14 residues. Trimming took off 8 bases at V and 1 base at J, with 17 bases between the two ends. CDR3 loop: CSLDAERANTEAFF. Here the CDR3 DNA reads TGCAGTCTAGATGCGGAAAGGGCGAACACTGAAGCTTTCTTT.

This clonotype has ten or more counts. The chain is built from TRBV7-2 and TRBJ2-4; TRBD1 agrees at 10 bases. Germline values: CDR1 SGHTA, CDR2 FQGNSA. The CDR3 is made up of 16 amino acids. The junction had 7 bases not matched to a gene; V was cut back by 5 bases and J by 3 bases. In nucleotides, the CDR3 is TGTGCCAGCAGCCCTCAGACAGGGGGCGACAAAAACATTCAGTACTTC. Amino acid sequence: CASSPQTGGDKNIQYF.